This T cell receptor beta chain was observed in a study of T cell changes during pregnancy in multiple sclerosis. TCRdb keeps only in-frame clones here, not all; method: immunoSEQ multiplex PCR. The data contain roughly 45,000 clones, 93% of them singletons. Source: CD8+ T cells from peripheral blood mononuclear cells, taken after pregnancy. This clonotype originated in a female donor with multiple sclerosis, enrolled in a pregnancy study.

The CDR3 DNA sequence: TGTGCCAGCAGTTCGTTCAAGACAACCTACGAGCAGTACTTC. Translated, it gives CASSSFKTTYEQYF. V usage is TRBV6-5 and J usage is TRBJ2-7; no definite D call. CDR1 and CDR2 (germline): MNHEY, SVGAGI. There are 14 residues in the CDR3. V was clipped by 4 bases and J by 2 bases, with 12 bases between them.